This T cell receptor beta chain emerged from a study of T cell repertoires in cytomegalovirus infection. In the study overall: Recently described HLA-C-restricted plus well-studied HLA-B-restricted CMV epitopes were used. Shared public TCR beta signatures pointed to both CMV infection and a matching HLA type. Study observations and caveats: Carriage of CMV together with the relevant HLA was identifiable through cumulative public TCR beta family frequency. Predominance within the ex vivo response was attributable to HLA-C-restricted CMV-specific TCR beta clonotypes.

MiXCR was run by TCRdb on the reads, yielding one entry per CDR3 protein. The sample has about 920,000 distinct CDR3 sequences; 30% to 40% are singletons. In this sample, this clonotype turned up a few times. Its antigen is not identified. The CDR3 runs to 12 residues. The V end lost 8 bases, the J end lost 14 bases, and 18 bases lay between the germline ends. This receptor was obtained from a human donor in good health (CMV status not recorded). Some clones in this sample may be carry-over from other donors' samples. The gene calls are TRBV12-3 or TRBV12-4 and TRBJ1-4; TRBD1 is a possible D gene (6 bases). The input for sequencing was cultured CD8+ T cells from PBMCs, taken from culture after CMV antigen stimulation. The DNA of the CDR3 is TGTGCCAGCTCCCGGACAGACGCTATCCTGTTTTTT. It codes for CASSRTDAILFF.